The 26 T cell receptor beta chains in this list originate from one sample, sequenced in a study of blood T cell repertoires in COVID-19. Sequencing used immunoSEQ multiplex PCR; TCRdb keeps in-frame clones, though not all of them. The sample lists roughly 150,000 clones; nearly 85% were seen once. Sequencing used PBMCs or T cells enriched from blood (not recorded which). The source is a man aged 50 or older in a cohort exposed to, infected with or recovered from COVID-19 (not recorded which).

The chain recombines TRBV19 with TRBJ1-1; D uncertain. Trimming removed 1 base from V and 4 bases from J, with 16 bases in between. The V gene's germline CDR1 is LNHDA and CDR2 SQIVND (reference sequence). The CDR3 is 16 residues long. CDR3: CASSIALDPGGTEAFF. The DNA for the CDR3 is TGTGCCAGTAGTATAGCATTAGACCCCGGAGGCACTGAAGCTTTCTTT.

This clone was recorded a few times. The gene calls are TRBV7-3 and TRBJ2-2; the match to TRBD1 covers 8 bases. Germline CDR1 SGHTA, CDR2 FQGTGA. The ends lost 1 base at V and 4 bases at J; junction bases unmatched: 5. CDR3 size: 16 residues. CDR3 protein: CASSLKAGGFTGELFF. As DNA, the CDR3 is TGTGCCAGCAGCTTAAAGGCAGGGGGCTTCACCGGGGAGCTGTTTTTT. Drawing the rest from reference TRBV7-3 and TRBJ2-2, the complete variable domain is GAGVSQTPSNKVTEKGKYVELRCDPISGHTALYWYRQSLGQGPEFLIYFQGTGAADDSGLPNDRFFAVRPEGSVSTLKIQRTERGDSAVYLCASSLKAGGFTGELFFGEGSRLTVL.

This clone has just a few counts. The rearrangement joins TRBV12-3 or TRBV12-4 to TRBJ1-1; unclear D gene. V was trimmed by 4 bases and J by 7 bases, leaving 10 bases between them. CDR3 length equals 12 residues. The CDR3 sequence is CASSSWTSEAFF. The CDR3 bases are TGTGCCAGCAGTTCTTGGACTAGTGAAGCTTTCTTT.

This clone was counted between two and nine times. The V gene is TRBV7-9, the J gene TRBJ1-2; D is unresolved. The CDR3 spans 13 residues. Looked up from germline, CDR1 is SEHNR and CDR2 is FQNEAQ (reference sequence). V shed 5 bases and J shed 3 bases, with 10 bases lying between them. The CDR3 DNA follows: TGTGCCAGCAGCGGGGAGGAAGACTATGGCTACACCTTC. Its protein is CASSGEEDYGYTF.

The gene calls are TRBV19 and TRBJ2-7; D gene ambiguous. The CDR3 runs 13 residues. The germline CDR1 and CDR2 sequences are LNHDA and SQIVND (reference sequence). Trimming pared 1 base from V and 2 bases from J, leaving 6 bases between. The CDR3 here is CASSIGAAYEQYF. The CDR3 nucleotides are TGTGCCAGTAGTATAGGAGCCGCCTACGAGCAGTACTTC.

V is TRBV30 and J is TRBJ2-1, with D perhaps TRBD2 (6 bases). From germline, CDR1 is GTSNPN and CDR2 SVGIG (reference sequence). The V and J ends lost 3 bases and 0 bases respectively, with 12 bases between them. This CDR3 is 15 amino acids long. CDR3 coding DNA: TGTGCCTGGAGACCGGCGGGGAGCTCCTACAATGAGCAGTTCTTC. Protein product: CAWRPAGSSYNEQFF.

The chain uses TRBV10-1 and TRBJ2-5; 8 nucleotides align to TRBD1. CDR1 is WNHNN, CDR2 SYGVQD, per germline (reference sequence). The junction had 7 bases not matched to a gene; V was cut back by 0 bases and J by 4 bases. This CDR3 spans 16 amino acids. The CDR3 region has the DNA TGCGCCAGCAGTGAGTCGAGGGCCAGGGGGCGAGAGACCCAGTACTTC. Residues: CASSESRARGRETQYF.

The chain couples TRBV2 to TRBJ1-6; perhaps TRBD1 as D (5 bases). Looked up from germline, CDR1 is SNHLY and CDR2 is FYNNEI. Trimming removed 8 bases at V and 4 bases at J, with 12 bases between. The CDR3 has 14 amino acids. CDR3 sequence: CASHGRAYNSPLHF. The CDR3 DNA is TGTGCCAGCCACGGCAGGGCGTATAATTCACCCCTCCACTTT.

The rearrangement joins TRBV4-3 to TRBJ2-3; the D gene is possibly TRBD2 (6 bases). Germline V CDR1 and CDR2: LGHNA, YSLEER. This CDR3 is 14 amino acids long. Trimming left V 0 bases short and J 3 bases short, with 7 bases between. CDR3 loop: CASSQDRGTDTQYF. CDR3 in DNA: TGCGCCAGCAGCCAAGATCGGGGGACAGATACGCAGTATTTT.

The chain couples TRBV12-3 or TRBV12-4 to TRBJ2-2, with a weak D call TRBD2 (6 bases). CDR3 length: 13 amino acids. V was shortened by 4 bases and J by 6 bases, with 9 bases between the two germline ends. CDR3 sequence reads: CASSSRLAGELFF. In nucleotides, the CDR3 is TGTGCCAGCAGTTCGAGACTAGCCGGGGAGCTGTTTTTT.

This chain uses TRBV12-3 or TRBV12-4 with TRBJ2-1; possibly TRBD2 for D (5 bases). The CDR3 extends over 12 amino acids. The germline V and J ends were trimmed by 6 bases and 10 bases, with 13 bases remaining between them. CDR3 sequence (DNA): TGTGCCAGCAGCCTCGGTGAGGGCGAGCAGTTCTTC. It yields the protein CASSLGEGEQFF.

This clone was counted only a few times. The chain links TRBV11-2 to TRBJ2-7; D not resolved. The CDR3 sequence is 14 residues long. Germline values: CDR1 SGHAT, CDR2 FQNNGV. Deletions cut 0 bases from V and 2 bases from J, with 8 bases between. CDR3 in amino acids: CASSLDLRTYEQYF. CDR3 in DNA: TGTGCCAGCAGCTTAGATTTGCGTACCTACGAGCAGTACTTC.

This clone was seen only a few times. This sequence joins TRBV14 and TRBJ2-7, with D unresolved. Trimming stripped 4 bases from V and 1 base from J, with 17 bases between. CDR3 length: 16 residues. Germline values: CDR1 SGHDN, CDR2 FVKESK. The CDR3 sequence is CASSLLPDAASYEQYF. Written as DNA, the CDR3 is TGTGCCAGCAGCCTCCTCCCAGACGCAGCGTCCTACGAGCAGTACTTC.

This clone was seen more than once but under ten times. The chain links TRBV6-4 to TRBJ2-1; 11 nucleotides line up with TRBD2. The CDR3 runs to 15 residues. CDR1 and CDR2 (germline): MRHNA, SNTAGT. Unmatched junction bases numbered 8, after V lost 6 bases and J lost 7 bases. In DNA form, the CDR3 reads TGTGCCAGCAGCTGGACTAGCGGGTCCCTAAATGAGCAGTTCTTC. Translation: CASSWTSGSLNEQFF.

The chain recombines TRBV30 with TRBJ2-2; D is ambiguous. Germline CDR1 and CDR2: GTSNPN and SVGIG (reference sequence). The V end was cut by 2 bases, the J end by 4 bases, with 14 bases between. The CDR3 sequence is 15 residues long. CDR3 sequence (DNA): TGTGCCTGGAGTCCTACCCCTCCGGGCACCGGGGAGCTGTTTTTT. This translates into CAWSPTPPGTGELFF.

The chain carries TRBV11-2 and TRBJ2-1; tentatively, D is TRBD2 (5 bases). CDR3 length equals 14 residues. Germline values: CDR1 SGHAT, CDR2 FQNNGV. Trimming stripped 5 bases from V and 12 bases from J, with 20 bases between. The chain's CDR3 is CASSPNRDPSSQFF. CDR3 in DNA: TGTGCCAGCAGCCCGAACCGGGATCCGTCGTCGCAGTTCTTC.

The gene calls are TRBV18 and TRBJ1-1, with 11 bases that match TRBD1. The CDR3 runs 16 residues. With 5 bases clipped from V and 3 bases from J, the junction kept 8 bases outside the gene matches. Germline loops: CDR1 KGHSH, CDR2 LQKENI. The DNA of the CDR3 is TGTGCCAGCTCAGCAGCCGGGACAGGGGGGTACACTGAAGCTTTCTTT. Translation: CASSAAGTGGYTEAFF.

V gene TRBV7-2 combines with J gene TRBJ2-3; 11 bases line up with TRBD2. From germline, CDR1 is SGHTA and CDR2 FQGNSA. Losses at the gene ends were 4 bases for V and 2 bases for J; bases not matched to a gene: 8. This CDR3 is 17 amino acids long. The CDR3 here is CASSSALAGDPTDTQYF. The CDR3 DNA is TGTGCCAGCAGCTCCGCACTAGCGGGGGACCCCACAGATACGCAGTATTTT. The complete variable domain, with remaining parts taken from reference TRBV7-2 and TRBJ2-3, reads GAGVSQSPSNKVTEKGKDVELRCDPISGHTALYWYRQSLGQGLEFLIYFQGNSAPDKSGLPSDRFSAERTGGSVSTLTIQRTQQEDSAVYLCASSSALAGDPTDTQYFGPGTRLTVL.

For the CDR3, the DNA is TGTGCCAGCAGTCACGGACAGGGGACCTACGAGCAGTACTTC. Its translation: CASSHGQGTYEQYF. J is TRBJ2-7 and V is TRBV6-5; 9 bases are a match to TRBD1. Germline assignment: CDR1 MNHEY and CDR2 SVGAGI. V shed 5 bases and J 2 bases; nucleotides not matched to a gene: 4. The CDR3 runs to 14 residues.

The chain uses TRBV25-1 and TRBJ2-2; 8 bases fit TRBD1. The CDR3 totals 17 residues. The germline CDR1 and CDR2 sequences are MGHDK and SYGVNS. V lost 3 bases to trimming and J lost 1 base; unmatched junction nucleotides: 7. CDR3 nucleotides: TGTGCCAGCAGTGATGCGCCCGGGACAGGGAACACCGGGGAGCTGTTTTTT. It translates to CASSDAPGTGNTGELFF.

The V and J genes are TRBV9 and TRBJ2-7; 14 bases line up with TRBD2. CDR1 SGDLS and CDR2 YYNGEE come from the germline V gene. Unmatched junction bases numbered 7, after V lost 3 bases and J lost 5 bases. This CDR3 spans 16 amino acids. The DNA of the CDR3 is TGTGCCAGCAGCGGAGGACTAGCGGGGGGATTCCACGAGCAGTACTTC. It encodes CASSGGLAGGFHEQYF. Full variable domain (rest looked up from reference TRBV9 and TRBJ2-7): DSGVTQTPKHLITATGQRVTLRCSPRSGDLSVYWYQQSLDQGLQFLIQYYNGEERAKGNILERFSAQQFPDLHSELNLSSLELGDSALYFCASSGGLAGGFHEQYFGPGTRLTVT.

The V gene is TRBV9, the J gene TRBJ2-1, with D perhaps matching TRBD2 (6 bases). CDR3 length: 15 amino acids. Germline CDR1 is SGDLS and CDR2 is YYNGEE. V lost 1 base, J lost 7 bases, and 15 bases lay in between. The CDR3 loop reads CASSVLLAPGNEQFF. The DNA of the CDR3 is TGTGCCAGCAGCGTACTACTAGCCCCGGGGAATGAGCAGTTCTTC.

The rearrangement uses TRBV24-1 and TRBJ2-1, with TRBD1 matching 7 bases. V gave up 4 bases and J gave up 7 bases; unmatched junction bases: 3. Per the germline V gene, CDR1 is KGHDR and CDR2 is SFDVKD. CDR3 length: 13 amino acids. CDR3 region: CATSDYRGNEQFF. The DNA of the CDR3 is TGTGCCACCAGTGACTACAGGGGTAATGAGCAGTTCTTC.

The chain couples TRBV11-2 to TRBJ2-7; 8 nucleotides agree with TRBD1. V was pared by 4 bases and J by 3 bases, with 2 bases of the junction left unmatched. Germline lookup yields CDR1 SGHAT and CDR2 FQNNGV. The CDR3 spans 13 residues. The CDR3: CASSYGQGYEQYF. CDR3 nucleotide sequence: TGTGCCAGCAGCTACGGACAGGGCTACGAGCAGTACTTC.

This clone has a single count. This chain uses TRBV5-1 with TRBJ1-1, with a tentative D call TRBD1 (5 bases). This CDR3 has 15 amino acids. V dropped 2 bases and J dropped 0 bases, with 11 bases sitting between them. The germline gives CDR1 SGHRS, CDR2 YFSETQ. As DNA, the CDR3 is TGCGCCAGCAGCTTCACAGGTACGCTGAACACTGAAGCTTTCTTT. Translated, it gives CASSFTGTLNTEAFF.

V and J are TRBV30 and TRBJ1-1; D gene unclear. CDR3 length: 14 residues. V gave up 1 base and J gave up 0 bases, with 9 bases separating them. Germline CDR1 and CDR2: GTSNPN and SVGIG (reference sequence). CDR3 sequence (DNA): TGTGCCTGGAGTGATGCGCGCGTGAACACTGAAGCTTTCTTT. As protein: CAWSDARVNTEAFF.